This TCR beta chain stems from a study of human T cells and chemical hapten exposure. Findings and caveats of the study: With regard to DPC sensitization, TCRs above 1 in 1000 frequency did not change. Expanded TCRs made up significantly more big CDR3 similarity clusters than controls did.

TCRdb analysed the RACE reads with MiXCR anew, one entry per CDR3 protein. Of some 400,000 distinct CDR3 sequences listed, 4.8% were seen once; the top ten hold approximately 2.3%. The time point here: patch test 1, 2 weeks after DPC sensitization. Stated treatment: therapeutic diphenylcyclopropenone sensitization with weekly scalp DPC. As regards this clonotype: Its target is unknown.

The CDR3 sequence is 15 residues long. V shed 0 bases, J shed 2 bases, and the junction held 4 bases outside the gene matches. Germline assignment: CDR1 SGDLS and CDR2 YYNGEE. This clonotype was obtained from a woman aged 45-65 years with alopecia areata. Some clones in this sample may be carry-over from other donors' samples. The sample was whole blood, taken in connection with sensitization to the hapten diphenylcyclopropenone (DPC). The chain couples TRBV9 to TRBJ2-7, with TRBD2 matching 8 bases. The CDR3, as DNA: TGTGCCAGCAGCGTAGAGCCTAGCGGGCCCTACGAGCAGTACTTC. It encodes CASSVEPSGPYEQYF.